This is a list of T cell receptor beta chains from one sample in a study of tumor and adjacent non-tumor tissue in lung cancer. TCRdb reprocessed the multiplex PCR reads via MiXCR and lists one record per CDR3 protein. The sample yields more than 75,000 distinct CDR3 sequences, more than 80% seen once. Sequenced input: distant non-tumor lung tissue. The origin of the receptors is a man aged 55-75 years with small cell lung cancer. Both conserved end residues are part of each CDR3. The D gene is left open where the match is weak. Size is stated for part of the rows, as once, few or many counts, or as a class when the clone is expanded.

CDR3 protein: CSARPGINGIDEQFF; CDR3 DNA: TGCAGTGCTCGACCCGGGATTAACGGGATAGATGAGCAGTTCTTC; CDR3 length: 15; V gene: TRBV20-1; clone size: NA; J gene: TRBJ2-1; D gene: NA
CDR3 protein: CASSRRQGSPDGYTF; CDR3 DNA: TGTGCCAGCAGTCGCCGACAGGGAAGCCCCGATGGCTACACCTTC; CDR3 length: 15; V gene: TRBV6-5; clone size: many; J gene: TRBJ1-2; D gene: TRBD1
CDR3 protein: CASNYSGGAPRGTQYF; CDR3 DNA: TGTGCCAGCAATTACTCGGGGGGGGCGCCCCGAGGGACCCAGTACTTC; CDR3 length: 16; V gene: TRBV6-5; clone size: NA; J gene: TRBJ2-5; D gene: TRBD2
CDR3 protein: CASRALALGIIAQYF; CDR3 DNA: TGTGCCAGCAGAGCACTAGCGTTAGGAATTATAGCGCAGTATTTT; CDR3 length: 15; V gene: TRBV6-6; clone size: NA; J gene: TRBJ2-3; D gene: TRBD2
CDR3 protein: CASSYMDGTGELFF; CDR3 DNA: TGTGCCAGCAGTTACATGGACGGCACCGGGGAACTGTTTTTT; CDR3 length: 14; V gene: TRBV6-5; clone size: NA; J gene: TRBJ2-2; D gene: NA
CDR3 protein: CSVVYRGQDTDTQYF; CDR3 DNA: TGCAGCGTTGTCTACAGGGGGCAAGACACAGATACGCAGTATTTT; CDR3 length: 15; V gene: TRBV29-1; clone size: NA; J gene: TRBJ2-3; D gene: TRBD1
CDR3 protein: CASHVERYNEQFF; CDR3 DNA: TGTGCCAGCCATGTGGAGAGATACAATGAGCAGTTCTTC; CDR3 length: 13; V gene: TRBV2; clone size: few; J gene: TRBJ2-1; D gene: NA
CDR3 protein: CSVASQETQYF; CDR3 DNA: TGCAGCGTTGCATCGCAAGAGACCCAGTACTTC; CDR3 length: 11; V gene: TRBV29-1; clone size: many; J gene: TRBJ2-5; D gene: NA
CDR3 protein: CASSYLSSGTAYEQHF; CDR3 DNA: TGTGCCAGCAGCTACCTCTCTTCCGGGACTGCGTACGAGCAGCACTTC; CDR3 length: 16; V gene: TRBV11-1; clone size: many; J gene: TRBJ2-7; D gene: NA
CDR3 protein: CSAWDTSYEKYF; CDR3 DNA: TGCAGCGCCTGGGACACTTCCTACGAGAAGTACTTC; CDR3 length: 12; V gene: TRBV29-1; clone size: NA; J gene: TRBJ2-7; D gene: NA
CDR3 protein: CASRLASGTANTETFF; CDR3 DNA: TGTGCCAGCAGATTGGCCTCCGGGACAGCGAACACCGAAACTTTCTTT; CDR3 length: 16; V gene: TRBV5-6; clone size: NA; J gene: TRBJ1-1; D gene: TRBD1
CDR3 protein: CASTPPGAGGPSEQFF; CDR3 DNA: TGTGCCAGCACCCCACCCGGGGCGGGAGGGCCCAGTGAGCAGTTCTTC; CDR3 length: 16; V gene: TRBV13; clone size: NA; J gene: TRBJ2-1; D gene: TRBD2
CDR3 protein: CSVGPPVSVGLQETQYF; CDR3 DNA: TGCAGCGTTGGCCCTCCTGTCAGCGTAGGGTTACAAGAGACCCAGTACTTC; CDR3 length: 17; V gene: TRBV29-1; clone size: many; J gene: TRBJ2-5; D gene: NA
CDR3 protein: CASSSGTSTTYNEQFF; CDR3 DNA: TGCGCCAGCAGCTCCGGGACTAGCACAACCTACAATGAGCAGTTCTTC; CDR3 length: 16; V gene: TRBV5-1; clone size: many; J gene: TRBJ2-1; D gene: TRBD2
CDR3 protein: CASSFDRINEQFF; CDR3 DNA: TGTGCCAGCAGCTTTGACAGAATCAATGAGCAGTTCTTC; CDR3 length: 13; V gene: TRBV5-6; clone size: many; J gene: TRBJ2-1; D gene: NA
CDR3 protein: CASSARPPETEGYNEQFF; CDR3 DNA: TGTGCCAGCAGTGCCCGCCCCCCCGAGACAGAGGGATACAATGAGCAGTTCTTC; CDR3 length: 18; V gene: TRBV6-1; clone size: NA; J gene: TRBJ2-1; D gene: NA
CDR3 protein: CASSVGTVPPDQYF; CDR3 DNA: TGTGCCAGCAGCGTAGGGACAGTACCTCCGGACCAGTACTTC; CDR3 length: 14; V gene: TRBV2; clone size: few; J gene: TRBJ2-5; D gene: TRBD1
CDR3 protein: CAISEGSDTGELFF; CDR3 DNA: TGTGCCATCAGTGAAGGATCTGACACCGGGGAGCTGTTTTTT; CDR3 length: 14; V gene: TRBV10-3; clone size: many; J gene: TRBJ2-2; D gene: NA
CDR3 protein: CSVADLDRERNGQFF; CDR3 DNA: TGCAGCGTTGCAGATCTGGACAGGGAGAGGAATGGGCAGTTCTTC; CDR3 length: 15; V gene: TRBV29-1; clone size: NA; J gene: TRBJ2-1; D gene: TRBD1
CDR3 protein: CSAPGLVGLEQFF; CDR3 DNA: TGCAGTGCACCGGGACTAGTGGGACTAGAGCAGTTCTTC; CDR3 length: 13; V gene: TRBV29-1; clone size: few; J gene: TRBJ2-1; D gene: TRBD2
CDR3 protein: CASSGGLGVNTEAFF; CDR3 DNA: TGTGCCAGCAGTGGGGGGTTAGGGGTGAACACTGAAGCTTTCTTT; CDR3 length: 15; V gene: TRBV6-1; clone size: many; J gene: TRBJ1-1; D gene: NA
CDR3 protein: CPSSHGQGAAEAFF; CDR3 DNA: TGTCCCAGCAGCCATGGACAGGGGGCTGCTGAAGCCTTCTTT; CDR3 length: 14; V gene: TRBV5-4; clone size: NA; J gene: TRBJ1-1; D gene: TRBD1
CDR3 protein: CSVMTAMNTEAFF; CDR3 DNA: TGCAGCGTCATGACAGCCATGAACACTGAAGCTTTCTTT; CDR3 length: 13; V gene: TRBV29-1; clone size: NA; J gene: TRBJ1-1; D gene: NA
CDR3 protein: CTSRLGGRKGTDTQCF; CDR3 DNA: TGTACCAGCAGGCTCGGAGGGAGGAAAGGCACAGATACGCAGTGTTTT; CDR3 length: 16; V gene: TRBV6-5; clone size: NA; J gene: TRBJ2-3; D gene: NA
CDR3 protein: CASSLMSAGLKIF; CDR3 DNA: TGTGCCAGCAGCTTAATGTCGGCGGGCCTAAAGATCTTC; CDR3 length: 13; V gene: TRBV11-2; clone size: NA; J gene: TRBJ2-1; D gene: NA
CDR3 protein: CASSLADERDTQYF; CDR3 DNA: TGTGCCAGCAGCTTAGCGGATGAAAGAGATACGCAATATTTT; CDR3 length: 14; V gene: TRBV11-2; clone size: NA; J gene: TRBJ2-3; D gene: NA
CDR3 protein: CASSLAQAGVAGELFF; CDR3 DNA: TGTGCCAGCAGTTTAGCGCAGGCGGGAGTGGCCGGGGAGCTGTTTTTT; CDR3 length: 16; V gene: TRBV12-3/TRBV12-4; clone size: NA; J gene: TRBJ2-2; D gene: TRBD2
CDR3 protein: CDSSYSMGGGGSGNTIYF; CDR3 DNA: TGTGACAGTAGTTACTCGATGGGAGGGGGGGGTTCTGGAAACACCATATATTTT; CDR3 length: 18; V gene: TRBV6-5; clone size: NA; J gene: TRBJ1-3; D gene: NA
CDR3 protein: CASSLVYGASNTGKLFF; CDR3 DNA: TGTGCCAGCAGTTTAGTATACGGCGCATCGAACACCGGGAAGCTGTTTTTT; CDR3 length: 17; V gene: TRBV12-3/TRBV12-4; clone size: NA; J gene: TRBJ2-2; D gene: NA
CDR3 protein: CASSLRFMNIGELFF; CDR3 DNA: TGTGCCAGCAGTTTACGATTTATGAACATCGGGGAGCTGTTTTTT; CDR3 length: 15; V gene: TRBV12-3/TRBV12-4; clone size: NA; J gene: TRBJ2-2; D gene: NA
CDR3 protein: CSAQPLFDFEETQYF; CDR3 DNA: TGCAGTGCTCAACCCCTTTTCGACTTTGAAGAGACCCAGTACTTC; CDR3 length: 15; V gene: TRBV20-1; clone size: many; J gene: TRBJ2-5; D gene: NA
CDR3 protein: CASSQDGTVLSTGTQYF; CDR3 DNA: TGCGCCAGCAGCCAAGATGGGACAGTCCTTAGCACAGGTACGCAGTACTTT; CDR3 length: 17; V gene: TRBV4-1; clone size: NA; J gene: TRBJ2-3; D gene: TRBD1
CDR3 protein: CVSSLGSRTSGSGNEQFF; CDR3 DNA: TGTGTCAGCAGCTTAGGATCGAGGACTAGCGGGAGTGGTAATGAGCAGTTCTTC; CDR3 length: 18; V gene: TRBV11-1; clone size: NA; J gene: TRBJ2-1; D gene: TRBD2
CDR3 protein: CASSKGRDTQYF; CDR3 DNA: TGTGCCAGCAGTAAGGGGAGGGATACGCAGTATTTT; CDR3 length: 12; V gene: TRBV6-1; clone size: NA; J gene: TRBJ2-3; D gene: NA
CDR3 protein: CGSSSQTPGKQFF; CDR3 DNA: TGTGGCAGCAGTTCCCAGACTCCCGGCAAGCAGTTCTTC; CDR3 length: 13; V gene: TRBV6-5; clone size: NA; J gene: TRBJ2-1; D gene: NA